The 20 T cell receptor beta chains below all came from one sample that was sequenced in a study of technical replicates of blood from a few donors (dated 2017 in TCRdb). To prepare the library, the immunoSEQ multiplex PCR assay was applied. The table comes from immuneACCESS by way of TCRdb, which keeps in-frame sequences with V and J called. Part of the clones is missing from these tables; in studies checked, under half for an unresolved V gene and the rest for unknown reasons. The sample yields 45,000 to 55,000 clones; 94% were counted once. Of the sample, around 0.2% is held by the ten largest clones. Input material: T cells isolated from PBMCs. All receptors derive from a human donor in good health.

The V call is TRBV6-6, the J call TRBJ2-7; D may be TRBD2 (6 bases). Germline CDR1 is MNHNY and CDR2 is SVGAGI (reference sequence). The CDR3 covers 14 residues. Trimming took off 2 bases at V and 2 bases at J, with 10 bases between the two ends. The CDR3 DNA sequence: TGTGCCAGCAGTTACGGGACTGGGACCTACGAGCAGTACTTC. Its protein is CASSYGTGTYEQYF.

The chain employs TRBV28 and TRBJ1-1, with D maybe TRBD1 (5 bases). The CDR3 is made up of 15 amino acids. CDR1 and CDR2 from the germline V gene are MDHEN and SYDVKM. The V end was cut by 3 bases, the J end by 0 bases, with 11 bases between. The CDR3 DNA reads TGTGCCAGCAGTTTGGGGTCCAGGGTGAACACTGAAGCTTTCTTT. This codes for CASSLGSRVNTEAFF.

The chain has TRBV6-5 and TRBJ1-5; the match to TRBD1 covers 7 bases. The CDR3 is 15 residues long. Trimming removed 4 bases from V and 6 bases from J; junction bases left unmatched: 9. Germline loops: CDR1 MNHEY, CDR2 SVGAGI. This CDR3 is CASSLYRGLGQPQHF. The CDR3 coding sequence is TGTGCCAGCAGTTTATACAGGGGACTCGGTCAGCCCCAGCATTTT.

The chain is built from TRBV5-1 and TRBJ1-1, with a weak D call TRBD1 (6 bases). Deletions cut 1 base from V and 1 base from J, with 11 bases between. This CDR3 is 15 amino acids long. Germline lookup yields CDR1 SGHRS and CDR2 YFSETQ. CDR3 nucleotide sequence: TGCGCCAGCAGCTTGACAGGGAAGAGGAACACTGAAGCTTTCTTT. Amino acid sequence: CASSLTGKRNTEAFF.

The CDR3 spells CASSLYAGDFYGYTF. Here the CDR3 DNA reads TGTGCCAGCAGCTTATATGCGGGGGATTTCTATGGCTACACCTTC. The chain couples TRBV5-4 to TRBJ1-2; maybe TRBD1 (5 bases). The length of the CDR3 is 15 residues. Trimming took off 2 bases at V and 4 bases at J, with 15 bases between the two ends. The germline V gene encodes CDR1 SGHNT and CDR2 YYREEE (reference sequence).

The genes are TRBV5-1 and TRBJ2-3; D unresolved. Germline V gene sequence: CDR1 SGHRS, CDR2 YFSETQ. V shed 3 bases and J shed 0 bases, with 14 bases lying between them. The CDR3 runs to 16 residues. Here the CDR3 DNA reads TGCGCCAGCAGCTCCGAACAACCCGGGAGCACAGATACGCAGTATTTT. Translating gives CASSSEQPGSTDTQYF.

J is TRBJ2-3 and V is TRBV5-6, with 9 bases aligning to TRBD2. CDR1 and CDR2 (germline): SGHDT, YYEEEE. The CDR3 extends over 16 amino acids. The V and J ends lost 3 bases and 6 bases, in that order; junction bases with no gene match: 11. In DNA form, the CDR3 reads TGTGCCAGCAGCTCCCCACCCCTAGCGGGAATGGATACGCAGTATTTT. It encodes CASSSPPLAGMDTQYF.

Notes on this clone: An end of the junction differs from the germline gene, which may be a read error. V gene TRBV9 combines with J gene TRBJ2-5; no reliable D call. Germline-derived CDR1 and CDR2 are SGDLS and YYNGEE. The CDR3 is 10 residues long. The CDR3 region is CASSVATENF. In nucleotides, the CDR3 is TGTGCCAGCAGCGTAGCTACGGAGAACTTC.

The chain combines TRBV13 with TRBJ1-5; D gene ambiguous. The CDR3 spans 16 residues. The germline V gene has CDR1 PRHDT and CDR2 FYEKMQ (reference sequence). V was shortened by 0 bases and J by 4 bases, with 13 bases between the two germline ends. The CDR3, as DNA: TGTGCCAGCAGCTTAGGTCCCACGTTAGCAAATCAGCCCCAGCATTTT. Protein product: CASSLGPTLANQPQHF.

V gene TRBV10-3 combines with J gene TRBJ2-5, with 15 positions matching TRBD2. CDR1 ENHRY and CDR2 SYGVKD come from the germline V gene. CDR3 length: 16 amino acids. V shed 10 bases and J 1 base; nucleotides not matched to a gene: 7. In DNA form, the CDR3 reads TGTGCCACCACCCAGGGACTAGCGGGGGGCCAAGAGACCCAGTACTTC. Translation gives CATTQGLAGGQETQYF.

The V gene is TRBV28, the J gene TRBJ1-2, with TRBD1 as a possible D gene (5 bases). The V end was cut by 4 bases, the J end by 5 bases, with 20 bases between. CDR1 and CDR2 (germline): MDHEN, SYDVKM. This CDR3 contains 16 residues. CDR3 in amino acids: CASSSPGPSRGYGYTF. CDR3 in DNA: TGTGCCAGCAGTTCACCCGGGCCCTCCCGGGGGTATGGCTACACCTTC.

The rearrangement joins TRBV13 to TRBJ2-5; a weak D match, TRBD2 (6 bases). This CDR3 comprises 16 residues. Germline loops: CDR1 PRHDT, CDR2 FYEKMQ (reference sequence). The V and J ends lost 0 bases and 5 bases respectively, with 16 bases between them. The CDR3 sequence is CASSLGAARGKETQYF. As DNA, the CDR3 is TGTGCCAGCAGCTTAGGGGCAGCTCGCGGGAAGGAGACCCAGTACTTC.

The V and J genes are TRBV10-3 and TRBJ2-1, with 8 positions matching TRBD2. Germline values: CDR1 ENHRY, CDR2 SYGVKD. With V trimmed by 2 bases and J by 2 bases, 2 bases remained unmatched. The CDR3 runs 15 residues. CDR3 nucleotide sequence: TGTGCCATCAGTGAGATCGGGGGGGCCTACAATGAGCAGTTCTTC. It codes for CAISEIGGAYNEQFF.

The CDR3 sequence is CASSLSPGRGNNQPQHF. As DNA, the CDR3 is TGCGCCAGCAGCTTATCACCCGGCAGGGGAAACAATCAGCCCCAGCATTTT. The chain employs TRBV5-1 and TRBJ1-5, with D perhaps TRBD1 (6 bases). The CDR3 has 17 amino acids. Trimming pared 2 bases from V and 3 bases from J, leaving 18 bases between. Germline V gene lookup returns CDR1 SGHRS and CDR2 YFSETQ.

The genes are TRBV7-8 and TRBJ1-2, with D perhaps matching TRBD1 (6 bases). This CDR3 is 17 amino acids long. Germline V lookup: CDR1 SGHVS, CDR2 FQNEAQ. Trimming shortened V by 1 base and J by 6 bases, and 21 bases separated the two germline ends. Written as DNA, the CDR3 is TGTGCCAGCAGCTTAGTCGCCCTCGACAGGTTAGGGGATGGCTACACCTTC. Translating gives CASSLVALDRLGDGYTF.

The rearrangement links TRBV6-5 to TRBJ1-1, with D unresolved. This CDR3 has 16 amino acids. V lost 2 bases and J 2 bases, leaving 15 bases between the germline ends. CDR1 MNHEY and CDR2 SVGAGI come from the germline V gene. CDR3 nucleotides: TGTGCCAGCAGTTACCTACAGCCAGCACGAAACACTGAAGCTTTCTTT. Protein: CASSYLQPARNTEAFF.

The V call is TRBV28, the J call TRBJ2-2, with D tentatively TRBD1 (5 bases). Per the germline V gene, CDR1 is MDHEN and CDR2 is SYDVKM. The CDR3 has 14 amino acids. The V gene lost 2 bases and the J gene lost 2 bases, with 6 bases spanning the gap. CDR3: CASSLTGNTGELFF. The DNA of the CDR3 is TGTGCCAGCAGTTTAACAGGAAACACCGGGGAGCTGTTTTTT.

The chain links TRBV28 to TRBJ1-2, with D tentatively TRBD1 (5 bases). V lost 5 bases and J lost 3, with 16 bases in between. Germline V gives CDR1 MDHEN, CDR2 SYDVKM. The CDR3 is 15 residues long. In DNA, the CDR3 is TGTGCCAGCAGTGATCCTAGGGGTTCCTACTATGGCTACACCTTC. It yields the protein CASSDPRGSYYGYTF.

The chain carries TRBV15 and TRBJ2-7; 11 nucleotides line up with TRBD2. CDR1 is LNHNV, CDR2 YYDKDF, per germline (reference sequence). V was pared by 7 bases and J by 4 bases, with 6 bases of the junction left unmatched. The CDR3 is made up of 14 amino acids. DNA for the CDR3: TGTGCCACCACCATAGCGGGAGGGCCTTACGAGCAGTACTTC. Translation: CATTIAGGPYEQYF.

The sample holds one count of this clone. The J gene is TRBJ2-1, the V gene TRBV6-5; 9 bases match TRBD1. J was trimmed by 7 bases and V by 6 bases; bases with no gene match: 10. The CDR3 contains 15 residues. In germline, CDR1 is MNHEY, CDR2 SVGAGI. CDR3 amino acids: CASSPGTGPPNEQFF. CDR3 nucleotide sequence: TGTGCCAGCAGCCCGGGGACAGGGCCGCCGAATGAGCAGTTCTTC.